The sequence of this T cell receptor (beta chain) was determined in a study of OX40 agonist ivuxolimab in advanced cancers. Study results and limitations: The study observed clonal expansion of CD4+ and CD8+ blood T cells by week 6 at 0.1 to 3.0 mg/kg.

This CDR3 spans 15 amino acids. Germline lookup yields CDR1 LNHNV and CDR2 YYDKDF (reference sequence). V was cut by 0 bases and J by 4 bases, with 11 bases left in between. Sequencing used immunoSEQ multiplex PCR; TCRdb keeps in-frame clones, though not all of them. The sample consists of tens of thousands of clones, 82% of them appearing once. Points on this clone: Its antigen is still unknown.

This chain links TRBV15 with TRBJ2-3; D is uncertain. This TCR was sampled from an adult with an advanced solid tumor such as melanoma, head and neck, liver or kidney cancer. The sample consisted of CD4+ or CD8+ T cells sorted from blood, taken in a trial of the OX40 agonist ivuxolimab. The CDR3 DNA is TGTGCCACCAGCAGAGACGTTTTGAGACCAGATACGCAGTATTTT. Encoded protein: CATSRDVLRPDTQYF.